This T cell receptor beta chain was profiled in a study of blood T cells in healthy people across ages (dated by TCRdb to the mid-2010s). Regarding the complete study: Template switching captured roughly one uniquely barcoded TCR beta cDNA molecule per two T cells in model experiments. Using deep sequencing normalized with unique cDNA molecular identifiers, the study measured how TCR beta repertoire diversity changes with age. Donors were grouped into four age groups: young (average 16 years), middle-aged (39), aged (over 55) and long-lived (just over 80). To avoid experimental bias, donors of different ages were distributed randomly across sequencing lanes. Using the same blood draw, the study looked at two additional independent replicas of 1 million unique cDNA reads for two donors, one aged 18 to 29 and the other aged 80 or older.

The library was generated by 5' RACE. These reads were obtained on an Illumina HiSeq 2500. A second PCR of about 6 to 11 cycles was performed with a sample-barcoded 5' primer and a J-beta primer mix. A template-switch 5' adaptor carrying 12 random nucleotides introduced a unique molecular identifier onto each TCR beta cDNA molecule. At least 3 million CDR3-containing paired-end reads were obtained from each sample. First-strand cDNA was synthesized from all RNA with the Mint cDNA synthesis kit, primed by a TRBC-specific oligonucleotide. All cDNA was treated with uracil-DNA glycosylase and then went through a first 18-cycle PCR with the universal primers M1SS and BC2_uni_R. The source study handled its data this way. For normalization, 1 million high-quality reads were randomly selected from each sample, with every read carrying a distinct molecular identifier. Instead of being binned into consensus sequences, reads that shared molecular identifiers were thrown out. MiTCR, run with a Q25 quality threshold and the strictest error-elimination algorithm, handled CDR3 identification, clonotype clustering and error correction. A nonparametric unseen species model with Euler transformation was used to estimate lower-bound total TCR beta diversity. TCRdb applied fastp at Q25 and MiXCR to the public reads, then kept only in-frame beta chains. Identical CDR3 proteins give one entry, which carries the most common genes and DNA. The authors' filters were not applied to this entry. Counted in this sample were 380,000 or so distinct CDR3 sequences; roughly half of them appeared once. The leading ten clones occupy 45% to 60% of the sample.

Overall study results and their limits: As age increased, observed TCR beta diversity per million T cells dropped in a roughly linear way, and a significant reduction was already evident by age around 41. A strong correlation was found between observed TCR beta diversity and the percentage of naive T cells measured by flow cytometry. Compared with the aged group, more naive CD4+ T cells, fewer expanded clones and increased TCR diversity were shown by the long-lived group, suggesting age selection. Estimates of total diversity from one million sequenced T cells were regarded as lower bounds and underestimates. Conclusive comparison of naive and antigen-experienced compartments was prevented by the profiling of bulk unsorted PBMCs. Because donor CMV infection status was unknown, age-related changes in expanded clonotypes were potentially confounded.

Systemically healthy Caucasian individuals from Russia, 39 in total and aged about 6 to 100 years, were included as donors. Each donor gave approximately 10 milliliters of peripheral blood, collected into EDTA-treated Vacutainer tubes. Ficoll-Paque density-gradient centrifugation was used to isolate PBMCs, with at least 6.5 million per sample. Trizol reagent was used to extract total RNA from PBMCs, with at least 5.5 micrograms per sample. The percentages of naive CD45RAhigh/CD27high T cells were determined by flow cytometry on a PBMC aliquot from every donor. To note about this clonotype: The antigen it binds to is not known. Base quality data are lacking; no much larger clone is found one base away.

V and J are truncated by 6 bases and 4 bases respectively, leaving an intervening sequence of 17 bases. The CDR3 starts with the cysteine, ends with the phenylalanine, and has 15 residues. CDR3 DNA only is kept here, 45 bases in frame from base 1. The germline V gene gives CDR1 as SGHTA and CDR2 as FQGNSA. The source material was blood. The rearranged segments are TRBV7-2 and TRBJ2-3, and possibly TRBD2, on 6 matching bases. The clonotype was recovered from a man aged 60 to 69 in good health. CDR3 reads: CASRSRGGNADTQYF. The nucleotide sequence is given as TGTGCCAGCAGGTCCAGAGGCGGGAACGCAGATACGCAGTATTTT.